Following are 5 T cell receptor beta chains from one sample sequenced in a study of graft-versus-host responses after intestinal transplantation (dated by TCRdb to the early 2020s). The library was built by means of the immunoSEQ multiplex PCR assay. The clones in this table, taken by TCRdb from immuneACCESS, are in-frame only. Not every clone is retained; where verified, under half of the shortfall comes from an unresolved V gene, and the cause of the rest is unknown. The sample records approximately 54,000 clones, around 85% of which are singletons. Of the sample, around 0.48% falls within the top ten clones. This sample's time point label indicates: cells obtained before transplantation from donor or recipient. For these TCRs, the target antigens are not known. The sequencing here drew on unstimulated CD4+ T cells sorted from spleen or lymph node cells, taken before transplant. The receptors shown here come from a human donor who was the organ donor for an intestinal transplant.

This rearrangement joins TRBV19 to TRBJ1-5; D is undetermined. V shed 5 bases and J shed 6 bases, with 14 bases lying between them. The CDR3 is made up of 14 amino acids. Germline V CDR1 and CDR2: LNHDA, SQIVND (reference sequence). The CDR3: CASSSGLGGQPQHF. The CDR3 bases are TGTGCCAGTAGTTCAGGCCTCGGCGGTCAGCCCCAGCATTTT.

This chain joins TRBV25-1 and TRBJ1-4; 7 positions match TRBD1. CDR3 length: 15 residues. Germline V gives CDR1 MGHDK, CDR2 SYGVNS. V dropped 4 bases and J dropped 5; count of bases not matched to a gene: 7. The CDR3: CASSATGPGNEKLFF. CDR3 sequence (DNA): TGTGCCAGCAGTGCGACAGGGCCGGGGAATGAAAAACTGTTTTTT.

The chain links TRBV19 to TRBJ2-5, with 7 bases matching TRBD2. In germline, CDR1 is LNHDA, CDR2 SQIVND (reference sequence). This CDR3 region has 15 residues. With V trimmed by 1 base and J by 1 base, 3 bases remained unmatched. CDR3 nucleotides: TGTGCCAGTAGTATAGTGTGGGGGGGCCAAGAGACCCAGTACTTC. Protein: CASSIVWGGQETQYF.

This clone was counted between two and nine times. V and J are TRBV27 and TRBJ2-7; 10 bases fit TRBD1. The V segment lost 2 bases and the J segment 5 bases; nucleotides outside the gene matches: 6. In germline, CDR1 is MNHEY, CDR2 SMNVEV (reference sequence). The CDR3 sequence is 15 residues long. The CDR3 DNA reads TGTGCCAGCAGTTTACCGCGACAGGGGGCTGACGAGCAGTACTTC. This translates into CASSLPRQGADEQYF.

The J gene is TRBJ1-1, the V gene TRBV4-2, with 8 bases aligning to TRBD1. The CDR3 runs to 13 residues. CDR1 is LGHNA and CDR2 is YNFKEQ in the germline V gene. Losses at the gene ends were 9 bases for V and 5 bases for J; bases not matched to a gene: 8. The chain's CDR3 is CASIGQGGTEAFF. CDR3 DNA: TGTGCCAGTATTGGACAGGGAGGAACTGAAGCTTTCTTT.